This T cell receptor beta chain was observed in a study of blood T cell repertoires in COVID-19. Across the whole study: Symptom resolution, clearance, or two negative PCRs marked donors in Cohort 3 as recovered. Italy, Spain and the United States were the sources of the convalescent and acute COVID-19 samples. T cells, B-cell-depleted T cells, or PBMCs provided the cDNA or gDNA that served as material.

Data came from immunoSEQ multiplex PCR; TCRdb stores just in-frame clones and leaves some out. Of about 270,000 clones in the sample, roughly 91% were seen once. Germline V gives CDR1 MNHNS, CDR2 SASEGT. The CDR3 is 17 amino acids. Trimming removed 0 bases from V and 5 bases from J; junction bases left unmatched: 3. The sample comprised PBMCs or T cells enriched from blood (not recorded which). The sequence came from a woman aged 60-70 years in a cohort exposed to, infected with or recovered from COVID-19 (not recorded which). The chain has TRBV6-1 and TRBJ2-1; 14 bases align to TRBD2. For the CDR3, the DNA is TGTGCCAGCAGTGAAGCCGGACTAGCGGGAGGCAACAATGAGCAGTTCTTC. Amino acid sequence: CASSEAGLAGGNNEQFF.